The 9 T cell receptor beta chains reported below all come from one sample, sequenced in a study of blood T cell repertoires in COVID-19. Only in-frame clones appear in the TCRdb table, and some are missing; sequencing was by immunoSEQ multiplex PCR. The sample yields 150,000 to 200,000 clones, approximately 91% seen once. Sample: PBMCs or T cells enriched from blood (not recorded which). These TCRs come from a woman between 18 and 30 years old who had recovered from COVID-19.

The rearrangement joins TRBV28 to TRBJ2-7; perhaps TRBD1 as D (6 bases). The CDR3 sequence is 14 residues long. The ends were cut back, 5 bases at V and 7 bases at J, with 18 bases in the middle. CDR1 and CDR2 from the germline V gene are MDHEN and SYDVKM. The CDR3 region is CASSTGTGLREQYF. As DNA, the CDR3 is TGTGCCAGCAGTACAGGGACGGGGCTTCGGGAGCAGTACTTC.

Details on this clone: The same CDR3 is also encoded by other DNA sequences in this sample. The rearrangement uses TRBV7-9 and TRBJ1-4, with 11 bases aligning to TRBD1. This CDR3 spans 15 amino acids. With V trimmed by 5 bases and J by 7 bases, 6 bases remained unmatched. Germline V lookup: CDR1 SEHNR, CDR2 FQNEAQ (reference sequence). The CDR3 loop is CASSPSGTGGEKLFF. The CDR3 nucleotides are TGTGCCAGCAGCCCCTCCGGGACAGGGGGTGAAAAACTGTTTTTT.

The CDR3, as DNA: TGCGCCAGCAGCTTGGCGGCTAGCGTGTCGCACCAGACCCAGTACTTC. Its protein is CASSLAASVSHQTQYF. V is TRBV5-1 and J is TRBJ2-5, with D possibly matching TRBD2 (6 bases). The CDR3 is made up of 16 amino acids. CDR1 SGHRS and CDR2 YFSETQ come from the germline V gene. V was shortened by 0 bases and J by 6 bases, with 18 bases between the two germline ends.

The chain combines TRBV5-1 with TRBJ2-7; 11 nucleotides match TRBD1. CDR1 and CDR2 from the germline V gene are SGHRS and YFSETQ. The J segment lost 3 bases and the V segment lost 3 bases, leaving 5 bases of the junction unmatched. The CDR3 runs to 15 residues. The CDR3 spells CASSSQGTGGYEQYF. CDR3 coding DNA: TGCGCCAGCAGCTCTCAAGGGACAGGGGGCTACGAGCAGTACTTC. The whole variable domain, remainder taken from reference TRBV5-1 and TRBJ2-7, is KAGVTQTPRYLIKTRGQQVTLSCSPISGHRSVSWYQQTPGQGLQFLFEYFSETQRNKGNFPGRFSGRQFSNSRSEMNVSTLELGDSALYLCASSSQGTGGYEQYFGPGTRLTVT.

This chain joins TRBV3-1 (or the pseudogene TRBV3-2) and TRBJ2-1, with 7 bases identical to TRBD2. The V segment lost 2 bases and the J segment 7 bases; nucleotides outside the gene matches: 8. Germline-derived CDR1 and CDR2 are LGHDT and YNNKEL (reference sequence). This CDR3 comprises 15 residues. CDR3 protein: CASSQLAGVGNEQFF. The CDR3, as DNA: TGTGCCAGCAGCCAATTAGCGGGTGTGGGTAATGAGCAGTTCTTC.

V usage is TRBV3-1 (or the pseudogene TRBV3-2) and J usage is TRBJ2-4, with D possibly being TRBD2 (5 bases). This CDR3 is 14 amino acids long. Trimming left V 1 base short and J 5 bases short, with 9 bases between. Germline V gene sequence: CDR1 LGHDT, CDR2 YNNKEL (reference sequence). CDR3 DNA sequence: TGTGCCAGCAGCCAAGGCGGGCTGCAAAACATTCAGTACTTC. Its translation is CASSQGGLQNIQYF.

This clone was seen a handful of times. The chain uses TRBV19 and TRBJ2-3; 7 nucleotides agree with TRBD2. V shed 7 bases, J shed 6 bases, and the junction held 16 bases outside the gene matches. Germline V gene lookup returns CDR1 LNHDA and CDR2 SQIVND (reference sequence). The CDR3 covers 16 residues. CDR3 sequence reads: CASTPIAGSAADTQYF. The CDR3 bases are TGTGCCAGTACCCCTATAGCGGGTAGCGCGGCCGATACGCAGTATTTT.

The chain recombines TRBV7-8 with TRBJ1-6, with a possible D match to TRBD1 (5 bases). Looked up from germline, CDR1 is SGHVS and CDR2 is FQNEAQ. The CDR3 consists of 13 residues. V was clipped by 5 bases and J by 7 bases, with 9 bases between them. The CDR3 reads CASSPNRNSPLHF. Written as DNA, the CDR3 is TGTGCCAGCAGCCCGAACAGGAATTCACCCCTCCACTTT.

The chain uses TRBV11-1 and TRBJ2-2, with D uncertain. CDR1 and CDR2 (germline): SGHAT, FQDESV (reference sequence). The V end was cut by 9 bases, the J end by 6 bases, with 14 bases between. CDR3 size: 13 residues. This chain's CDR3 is CARHPPKSGELFF. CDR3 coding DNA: TGTGCCAGACATCCACCCAAGTCCGGGGAGCTGTTTTTT.